A selection of T cell receptor beta chains follows, all from one sample in a study of blood T cell repertoires in COVID-19. Sequencing was performed with immunoSEQ multiplex PCR; in TCRdb, only in-frame clones are kept and a portion is missing. Of 250,000 to 300,000 clones in the sample, roughly 90% were seen once. Sequencing was done on a sample of peripheral blood. All receptors derive from a woman aged 50 to 60 who had recovered from COVID-19. The CDR3 runs from the conserved cysteine through the conserved F or W. D genes are given only for firm matches. Not every row has a clone size; where given, it reads once, few, many or a size class.

v_gene	d_gene	abundance	j_gene	CDR3aa	CDR3nt
TRBV19	.	.	TRBJ2-1	CASGLGADNEQFF	TGTGCCAGTGGCCTAGGGGCCGACAATGAGCAGTTCTTC
TRBV11-2	TRBD2	.	TRBJ2-2	CASSLDLGLAGIGELFF	TGTGCCAGCAGCTTAGATCTCGGTCTAGCGGGGATAGGGGAGCTGTTTTTT
TRBV19	TRBD1	.	TRBJ1-2	CASSTGQTPNYGYTF	TGTGCCAGTAGTACGGGACAGACCCCGAACTATGGCTACACCTTC
TRBV28	.	.	TRBJ1-2	CASSQAGTDYGYTF	TGTGCCAGCAGCCAAGCGGGGACGGACTATGGCTACACCTTC
TRBV27	TRBD2	.	TRBJ2-1	CASSLLGLAGENEQFF	TGTGCCAGCAGTTTATTAGGCCTAGCGGGAGAAAATGAGCAGTTCTTC
TRBV5-1	TRBD1	.	TRBJ2-5	CASSLLRQGAGETQYF	TGCGCCAGCAGCCTGCTTCGACAGGGGGCCGGGGAGACCCAGTACTTC
TRBV6-2/TRBV6-3	TRBD1	once	TRBJ1-1	CASSRQGSTAFF	TGTGCCAGCAGCAGACAGGGTAGTACGGCTTTCTTT
TRBV7-8	TRBD1	few	TRBJ1-1	CASSLGGQGAFEAFF	TGTGCCAGCAGCTTAGGCGGACAGGGGGCTTTCGAAGCTTTCTTT
TRBV2	.	few	TRBJ2-7	CASRTGLEQYF	TGTGCCAGCAGAACAGGATTAGAGCAGTACTTC
TRBV7-2	.	.	TRBJ2-5	CASSLWQQETQYF	TGTGCCAGCAGCTTATGGCAGCAAGAGACCCAGTACTTC
TRBV29-1	.	.	TRBJ1-2	CSVLQGAYGYTF	TGCAGCGTTTTGCAGGGCGCCTATGGCTACACCTTC
TRBV5-1	TRBD2	.	TRBJ2-3	CASSLDPSGEQYF	TGCGCCAGCAGCCTGGACCCTAGCGGGGAGCAGTATTTT
TRBV5-1	TRBD1	.	TRBJ1-4	CASSSLTGKGEKLFF	TGCGCCAGCAGCTCTCTGACAGGGAAGGGTGAAAAACTGTTTTTT
TRBV5-1	.	once	TRBJ2-3	CASSLDGDTTDTQYF	TGCGCCAGCAGCTTGGACGGGGATACAACAGATACGCAGTATTTT
TRBV6-6	TRBD2	once	TRBJ2-3	CASSYSISGGSDTQYF	TGTGCCAGCAGTTACTCGATTAGCGGGGGATCAGATACGCAGTATTTT
TRBV7-3	TRBD1	.	TRBJ2-7	CASSLRQGTEQYF	TGTGCCAGCAGCTTAAGACAGGGAACCGAGCAGTACTTC
TRBV5-1	TRBD1	.	TRBJ1-6	CASSLALDRGVNNSPLHF	TGCGCCAGCAGCTTGGCCCTAGACAGGGGGGTGAATAATTCACCCCTCCACTTT
TRBV11-3	TRBD2	few	TRBJ2-3	CASSLGTSGMTDTQYF	TGTGCCAGCAGCCTTGGGACTAGCGGAATGACAGATACGCAGTATTTT
TRBV15	.	.	TRBJ2-2	CATSRDGAGANTGELFF	TGTGCCACCAGCAGAGATGGCGCCGGGGCGAACACCGGGGAGCTGTTTTTT
TRBV29-1	.	.	TRBJ2-1	CSVDSRGRSEQFF	TGCAGCGTTGATTCCAGGGGTAGGTCAGAGCAGTTCTTC
TRBV5-4	.	.	TRBJ1-3	CASSLEGASGNTIYF	TGTGCCAGCAGCTTGGAAGGGGCCTCTGGAAACACCATATATTTT
TRBV11-1	TRBD1	.	TRBJ1-4	CASSRGQGQGEKLFF	TGTGCCAGCAGTAGAGGACAGGGACAAGGGGAAAAACTGTTTTTT
TRBV19	.	.	TRBJ2-2	CASRASVDTGELFF	TGTGCCAGTAGGGCGAGCGTGGACACCGGGGAGCTGTTTTTT
TRBV5-1	.	once	TRBJ1-2	CASRFDVGGYGYTF	TGCGCCAGCAGGTTCGACGTCGGGGGTTATGGCTACACCTTC
TRBV7-2	TRBD1	.	TRBJ2-7	CASSHKPPGGVPYEQYF	TGTGCCAGCAGCCATAAACCCCCAGGGGGCGTCCCCTACGAGCAGTACTTC
TRBV5-4	.	.	TRBJ2-7	CASSLVGSYEQYF	TGTGCCAGCAGCTTGGTCGGTTCCTACGAGCAGTACTTC
TRBV23-1	TRBD1	.	TRBJ1-1	CASSQREKSRDRGATEAFF	TGCGCCAGCAGTCAGAGAGAAAAAAGCCGGGACAGGGGGGCAACTGAAGCTTTCTTT
TRBV10-1	.	.	TRBJ2-7	CATRLSRGPRYEQYF	TGCGCCACCAGATTGAGCAGGGGACCCCGCTACGAGCAGTACTTC
TRBV5-1	TRBD1	.	TRBJ1-3	CASSPGTGGNTIYF	TGCGCCAGCAGCCCCGGGACAGGGGGAAACACCATATATTTT
TRBV27	.	once	TRBJ1-5	CASSRPGSNQPQHF	TGTGCCAGCAGTCGACCGGGGAGCAATCAGCCCCAGCATTTT
TRBV6-4	TRBD2	many	TRBJ2-3	CASSEDGGATDTQYF	TGTGCCAGCAGTGAAGACGGGGGGGCCACAGATACGCAGTATTTT
TRBV19	TRBD1	.	TRBJ1-2	CASSLQDRLSYGYTF	TGTGCCAGTAGTCTCCAGGACAGGCTATCCTATGGCTACACCTTC
TRBV6-2/TRBV6-3	.	.	TRBJ1-2	CASSSAGEDYGYTF	TGTGCCAGCAGTTCGGCGGGGGAGGACTATGGCTACACCTTC
TRBV3-1/TRBV3-2	TRBD1	.	TRBJ1-5	CASSLGGQYNQPQHF	TGTGCCAGCAGCCTAGGGGGACAGTATAATCAGCCCCAGCATTTT
TRBV28	TRBD1	.	TRBJ1-2	CASSTAGTGPNYGYTF	TGTGCCAGTTCTACGGCCGGGACAGGGCCTAACTATGGCTACACCTTC